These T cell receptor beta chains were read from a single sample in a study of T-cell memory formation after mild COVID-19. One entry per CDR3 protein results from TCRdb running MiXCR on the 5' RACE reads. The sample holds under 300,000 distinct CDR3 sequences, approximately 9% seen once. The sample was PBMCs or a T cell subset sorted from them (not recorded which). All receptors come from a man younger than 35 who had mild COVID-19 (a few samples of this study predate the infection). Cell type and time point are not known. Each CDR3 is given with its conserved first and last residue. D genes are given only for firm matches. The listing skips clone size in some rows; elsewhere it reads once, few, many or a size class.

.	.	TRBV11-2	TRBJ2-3	CASSSGLYADTQYF	TGTGCCAGCAGCTCCGGGTTATATGCAGATACGCAGTATTTT
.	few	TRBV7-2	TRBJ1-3	CASSLVGGGPGNTIYF	TGTGCCAGCAGCTTAGTGGGGGGAGGTCCTGGAAACACCATATATTTT
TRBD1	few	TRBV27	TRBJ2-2	CASSLLGRDRGSGELFF	TGTGCCAGCAGTTTATTAGGCCGGGACAGGGGCTCCGGGGAGCTGTTTTTT
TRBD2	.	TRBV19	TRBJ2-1	CASSRGGEQFF	TGTGCCAGTAGTAGGGGGGGTGAGCAGTTCTTC
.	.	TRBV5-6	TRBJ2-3	CASSLEHLNRAKTQYF	TGTGCCAGCAGCTTGGAACACTTGAACAGGGCGAAGACGCAGTATTTT
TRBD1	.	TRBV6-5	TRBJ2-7	CASSRQGVYEQYF	TGTGCCAGCAGTAGACAGGGGGTCTACGAGCAGTACTTC
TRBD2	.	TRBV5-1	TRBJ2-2	CASSRGGRIGELFF	TGCGCCAGCAGTCGGGGGGGCCGTATCGGGGAGCTGTTTTTT
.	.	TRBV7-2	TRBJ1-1	CASSPRQGTRVTEAFF	TGTGCCAGCAGCCCTCGGCAGGGGACCCGTGTCACTGAAGCTTTCTTT
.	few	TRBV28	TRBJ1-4	CASTPGGAATNEKLFF	TGTGCCAGCACCCCGGGGGGGGCTGCAACTAATGAAAAACTGTTTTTT
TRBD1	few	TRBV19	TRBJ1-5	CASSLERQGSNQPQHF	TGTGCCAGTAGTTTAGAGAGACAGGGGTCCAATCAGCCCCAGCATTTT
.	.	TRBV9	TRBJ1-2	CASSVAGANYGYTF	TGTGCCAGCAGCGTAGCTGGAGCTAACTATGGCTACACCTTC
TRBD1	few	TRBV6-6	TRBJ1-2	CASSYFRQGTRILYGYTF	TGTGCCAGCAGTTACTTCCGACAGGGAACGAGAATACTTTATGGCTACACCTTC
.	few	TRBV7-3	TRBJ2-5	CASSPAPRSAQYF	TGTGCCAGCAGCCCCGCCCCCCGTTCGGCCCAGTACTTC
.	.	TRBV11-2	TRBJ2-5	CASSLAGFETQYF	TGTGCCAGCAGCTTAGCCGGGTTTGAGACCCAGTACTTC
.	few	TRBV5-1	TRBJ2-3	CASSGERLTDTQYF	TGCGCCAGCAGCGGGGAGCGGCTGACAGATACGCAGTATTTT
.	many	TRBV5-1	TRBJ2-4	CASRGDSIDIQYF	TGCGCCAGCAGGGGGGACTCGATTGACATTCAGTACTTC
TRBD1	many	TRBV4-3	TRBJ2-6	CASSQGLTGGNAGANVLTF	TGCGCCAGCAGCCAAGGTCTCACAGGGGGAAATGCTGGGGCCAACGTCCTGACTTTC
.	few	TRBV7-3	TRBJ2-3	CASSSTPTDTQYF	TGTGCCAGCAGCTCTACCCCTACAGATACGCAGTATTTT
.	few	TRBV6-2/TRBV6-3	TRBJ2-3	CASSYATGSQYF	TGTGCCAGCAGTTACGCGACAGGATCGCAGTATTTT
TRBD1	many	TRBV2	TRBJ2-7	CASSDRDRDYEQYF	TGTGCCAGCAGCGACCGGGACAGGGACTACGAGCAGTACTTC
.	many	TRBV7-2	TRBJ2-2	CASSPQYTGELFF	TGTGCCAGCAGCCCCCAGTACACCGGGGAGCTGTTTTTT
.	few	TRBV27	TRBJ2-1	CASSWVGRLTDEQFF	TGTGCCAGCAGTTGGGTTGGCCGACTCACTGATGAGCAGTTCTTC
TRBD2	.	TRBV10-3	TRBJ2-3	CAIRGGRETQYF	TGTGCCATCAGGGGGGGGAGGGAGACGCAGTATTTT
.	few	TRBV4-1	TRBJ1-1	CASSQDESGRNTEAFF	TGCGCCAGCAGCCAAGATGAATCAGGGCGGAACACTGAAGCTTTCTTT
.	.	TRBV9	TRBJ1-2	CASSAEGGRPTF	TGTGCCAGCAGCGCGGAAGGGGGGAGGCCCACCTTC
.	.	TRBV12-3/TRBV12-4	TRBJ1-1	CASSLLRKFGMAFF	TGTGCCAGCAGTTTATTACGGAAATTCGGCATGGCTTTCTTT
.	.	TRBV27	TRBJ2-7	CASSFRAGEQYF	TGTGCCAGCAGTTTTAGGGCTGGAGAGCAGTACTTC
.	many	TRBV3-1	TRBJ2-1	CASSAYTGREKNNEQFF	TGTGCCAGCAGCGCCTATACGGGCAGGGAAAAGAACAATGAGCAGTTCTTC
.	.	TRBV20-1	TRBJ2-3	CSAGGGGSTDTQYF	TGCAGTGCCGGAGGGGGGGGGTCAACAGATACGCAGTATTTT
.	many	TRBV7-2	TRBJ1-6	CASSAWGDHHF	TGTGCCAGCAGCGCCTGGGGAGACCACCACTTT
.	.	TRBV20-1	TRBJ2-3	CSARAGVGRTGDTQYF	TGCAGTGCTAGAGCTGGCGTCGGCAGGACTGGCGATACGCAGTATTTT
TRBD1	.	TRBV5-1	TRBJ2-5	CASSWQGARETQYF	TGCGCCAGCAGCTGGCAGGGGGCGCGGGAGACCCAGTACTTC
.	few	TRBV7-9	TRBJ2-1	CASSVSGEGPGEQFF	TGTGCCAGCAGCGTATCCGGTGAGGGGCCGGGTGAGCAGTTCTTC
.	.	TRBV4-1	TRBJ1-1	CASSQVVSMNTEAFF	TGCGCCAGCAGCCAAGTCGTCAGCATGAACACTGAAGCTTTCTTT
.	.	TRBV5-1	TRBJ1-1	CASSTNRADTEAFF	TGCGCCAGCAGCACCAACAGGGCTGACACTGAAGCTTTCTTT
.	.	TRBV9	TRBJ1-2	CASSAARDINYGYTF	TGTGCCAGCAGCGCTGCCAGGGACATCAACTATGGCTACACCTTC
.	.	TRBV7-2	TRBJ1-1	CASSDLRGEAFF	TGTGCCAGCAGCGACCTAAGGGGTGAAGCTTTCTTT
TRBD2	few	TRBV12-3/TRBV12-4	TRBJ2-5	CASSLTSGVRTQYF	TGTGCCAGCAGCCTGACTAGCGGGGTGAGGACCCAGTACTTC
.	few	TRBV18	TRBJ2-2	CASSPPPPGRLTGELFF	TGTGCCAGCTCACCGCCCCCCCCGGGCCGTTTAACCGGGGAGCTGTTTTTT
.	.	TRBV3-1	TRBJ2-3	CASSPQVSADTQYF	TGTGCCAGCAGCCCACAGGTTTCAGCAGATACGCAGTATTTT
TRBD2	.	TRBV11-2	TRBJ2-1	CASSSDKRGSYNEQLF	TGTGCCAGCAGCTCAGACAAGCGGGGGAGCTACAATGAGCAGTTATTC
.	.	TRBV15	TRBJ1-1	CATSRDGEAFF	TGTGCCACCAGCAGAGATGGTGAAGCTTTCTTT
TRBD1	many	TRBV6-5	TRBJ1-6	CASSYYLPGQGYYNSPLHF	TGTGCCAGCAGTTACTATTTACCGGGACAGGGATACTATAATTCACCCCTCCACTTT
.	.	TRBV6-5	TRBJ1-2	CASSPSQGVSGYTF	TGTGCCAGCAGTCCCTCCCAGGGAGTAAGCGGCTACACCTTC
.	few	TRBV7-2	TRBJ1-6	CASSLGVGYSPLHF	TGTGCCAGCAGCTTGGGGGTTGGGTATTCACCCCTCCACTTT